The rows below give T cell receptor beta chains drawn from one sample of a study of shared clonotypes between healthy human individuals. TCRdb's copy holds only in-frame clones and misses some; the assay was immunoSEQ multiplex PCR. This sample carries roughly 500,000 clones, about 95% of them seen once, and the ten largest clones take 0.05% to 0.07%. The sequenced material came from naive CD4+ T cells sorted from blood. Source of these receptors: a woman in her 30s in good health. Both conserved end residues are part of each CDR3. The size of a clone is reported for some rows only, either as once, few or many, or as a class for expanded clones.

J | size | V | CDR3
TRBJ2-1 | . | TRBV5-1 | CASRGDGGPYNEQFF
TRBJ1-2 | . | TRBV28 | CASSPDRGAVTF
TRBJ2-3 | . | TRBV4-2 | CASSQETPRVSGRTDTQYF
TRBJ2-7 | . | TRBV6-6 | CASSSGTGPGEQYF
TRBJ1-5 | once | TRBV2 | CASSEARTYNQPQHF
TRBJ2-7 | . | TRBV5-6 | CASSRTRGSYEQYF
TRBJ1-3 | . | TRBV5-8 | CASSLEILYSGNTIYF
TRBJ2-7 | . | TRBV5-6 | CASSPGPGHQYEQYF
TRBJ1-2 | . | TRBV7-6 | CASSSYGTGRHYGYTF
TRBJ2-5 | once | TRBV4-1 | CASSQGNGDRKTQYF
TRBJ2-7 | . | TRBV28 | CASSAFGTSREQYF
TRBJ1-5 | . | TRBV15 | CATSRTIFLGGSNQPQHF
TRBJ1-6 | . | TRBV7-9 | CASSFFRQDNSPLHF
TRBJ2-5 | . | TRBV29-1 | CSGGTSGSRETQYF
TRBJ1-4 | . | TRBV29-1 | CSAKPGQGDEKLFF